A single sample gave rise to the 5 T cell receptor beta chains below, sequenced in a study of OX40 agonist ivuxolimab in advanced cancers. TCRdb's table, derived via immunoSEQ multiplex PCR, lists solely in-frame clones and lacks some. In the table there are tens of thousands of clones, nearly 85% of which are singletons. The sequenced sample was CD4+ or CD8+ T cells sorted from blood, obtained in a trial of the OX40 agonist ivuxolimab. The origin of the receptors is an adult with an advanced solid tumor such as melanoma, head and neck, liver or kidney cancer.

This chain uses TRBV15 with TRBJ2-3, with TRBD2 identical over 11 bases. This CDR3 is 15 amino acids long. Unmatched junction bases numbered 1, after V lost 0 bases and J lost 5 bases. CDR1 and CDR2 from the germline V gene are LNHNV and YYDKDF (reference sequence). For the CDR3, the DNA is TGTGCCACCAGCAGAGAACTAGCGGGAGTAGATACGCAGTATTTT. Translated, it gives CATSRELAGVDTQYF. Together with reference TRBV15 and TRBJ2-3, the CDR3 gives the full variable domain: DAMVIQNPRYQVTQFGKPVTLSCSQTLNHNVMYWYQQKSSQAPKLLFHYYDKDFNNEADTPDNFQSRRPNTSFCFLDIRSPGLGDTAMYLCATSRELAGVDTQYFGPGTRLTVL.

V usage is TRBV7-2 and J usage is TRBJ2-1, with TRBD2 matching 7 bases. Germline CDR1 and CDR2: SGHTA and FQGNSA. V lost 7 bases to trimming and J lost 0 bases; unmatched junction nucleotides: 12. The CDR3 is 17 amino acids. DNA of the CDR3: TGTGCCAGCACCGTACTGCCGGGGGGAGCCTCCTACAATGAGCAGTTCTTC. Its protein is CASTVLPGGASYNEQFF.

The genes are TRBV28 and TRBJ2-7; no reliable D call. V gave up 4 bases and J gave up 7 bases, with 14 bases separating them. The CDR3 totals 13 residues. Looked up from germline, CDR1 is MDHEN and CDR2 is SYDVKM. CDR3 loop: CASSSPPMGEQYF. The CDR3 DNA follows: TGTGCCAGCAGTTCGCCCCCGATGGGAGAGCAGTACTTC.

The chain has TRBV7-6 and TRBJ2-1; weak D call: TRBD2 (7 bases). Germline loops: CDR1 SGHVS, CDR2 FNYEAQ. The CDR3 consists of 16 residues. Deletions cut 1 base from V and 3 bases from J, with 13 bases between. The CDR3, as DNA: TGTGCCAGCAGCTTAGAGGCGGGGGCGGGCTACAATGAGCAGTTCTTC. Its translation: CASSLEAGAGYNEQFF.

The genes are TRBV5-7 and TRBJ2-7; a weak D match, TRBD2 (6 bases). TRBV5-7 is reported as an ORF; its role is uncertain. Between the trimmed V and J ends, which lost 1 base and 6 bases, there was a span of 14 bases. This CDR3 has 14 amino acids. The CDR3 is CASSLWQGGPEQYF. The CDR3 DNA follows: TGTGCCAGCAGCTTGTGGCAGGGAGGACCCGAGCAGTACTTC.